The sequence of this T cell receptor beta chain was determined in a study of T cell responses to AZD1222 COVID-19 vaccine. This clone showed up just once. Its antigen is not known. Findings of the study overall: Only six or seven AZD1222 recipients were seropositive at baseline. Mostly white British, mostly female donors; authors suggested clonal diversity may be underestimated. Scientists sampled the repertoires only once the peak T cell response had passed.

Trimming cost V 5 bases and J 10 bases, with 20 bases left between them. In germline, CDR1 is SGHTA, CDR2 FQGNSA. CDR3 length: 15 residues. The table came from immunoSEQ multiplex PCR; TCRdb's copy has only in-frame clones and leaves some out. Among 110,000 to 150,000 clones, around nine tenths were seen once, and the ten largest hold 2.5% to 3.5%. The rearrangement uses TRBV7-2 and TRBJ1-4; D uncertain. Sequences were derived from peripheral blood, sampled 28 days after the second AZD1222 dose. This receptor was taken from an adult who received the AZD1222 COVID-19 vaccine. In nucleotides, the CDR3 is TGTGCCAGCAGCACCTCCTTTGAGGTGTGGGGAAAACTGTTTTTT. It encodes CASSTSFEVWGKLFF.